Each of the 10 T cell receptor beta chains below was sequenced from the same sample in a study of cytomegalovirus exposure and HLA in healthy donors. A multiplex PCR was run with 60 Vbeta primers and 13 Jbeta primers. Data came from immunoSEQ multiplex PCR; TCRdb stores just in-frame clones and leaves some out. The sample holds more than 150,000 clones, about 85% seen once. What was sequenced was PBMCs. Receptor source: a man aged 50 to 59 in good health and CMV-seropositive.

There are a few counts of this clone. As DNA, the CDR3 is TGTGCCAGCAGCTTAATAACAGCTAACACTGAAGCTTTCTTT. Protein sequence: CASSLITANTEAFF. This chain uses TRBV7-2 with TRBJ1-1; no clear D. Germline V gene data show CDR1 as SGHTA and CDR2 as FQGNSA. Between the trimmed V and J ends, which lost 2 bases and 2 bases, there was a span of 9 bases. The length of the CDR3 is 14 residues.

This chain links TRBV28 with TRBJ1-5; maybe TRBD1 (5 bases). V was clipped by 6 bases and J by 4 bases, with 13 bases between them. Germline values: CDR1 MDHEN, CDR2 SYDVKM. This CDR3 spans 14 amino acids. In DNA, the CDR3 is TGTGCCAGCAGGCAGGGAGGGAGAAATCAGCCCCAGCATTTT. Translated: CASRQGGRNQPQHF.

The CDR3, as DNA: TGTGCCAGCAGGGACGACAGGGTTAATGCTGCAACTAATGAAAAACTGTTTTTT. This codes for CASRDDRVNAATNEKLFF. The chain has TRBV28 and TRBJ1-4; 7 positions match TRBD1. From germline, CDR1 is MDHEN and CDR2 SYDVKM. V lost 6 bases to trimming and J lost 0 bases; unmatched junction nucleotides: 13. CDR3 length: 18 residues.

The CDR3 loop is CASSILTTTSGGADTQYF. The CDR3 DNA reads as TGTGCCAGTAGTATTCTCACCACGACTAGCGGGGGCGCAGATACGCAGTATTTT. The rearrangement uses TRBV19 and TRBJ2-3; 12 bases agree with TRBD2. Germline loops: CDR1 LNHDA, CDR2 SQIVND (reference sequence). V trimming: 3 bases; J trimming: 4 bases; junction bases outside the gene matches: 11. The CDR3 spans 18 residues.

The genes are TRBV14 and TRBJ2-1; TRBD2 agrees at 7 bases. Germline-derived CDR1 and CDR2 are SGHDN and FVKESK. CDR3 length equals 13 residues. J gave up 10 bases and V 1 base, and 4 bases lay outside the gene matches. Here the CDR3 DNA reads TGTGCCAGCAGCCAAGTCGGACTAGGAGAGCAGTTCTTC. Translating it yields CASSQVGLGEQFF.

The V and J genes are TRBV11-3 and TRBJ2-1, with TRBD1 matching 9 bases. V dropped 4 bases and J dropped 2; count of bases not matched to a gene: 3. The CDR3 is 15 amino acids. The germline CDR1 and CDR2 sequences are SGHNT and YENEEA. CDR3 residues: CASSSGQGPYNEQFF. The CDR3 nucleotides read TGTGCCAGCAGCTCGGGACAGGGACCCTACAATGAGCAGTTCTTC.

As DNA, the CDR3 is TGCGCCAGCAGCCACGGACTAGCGATCAATGAGCAGTTCTTC. Amino acids: CASSHGLAINEQFF. This chain joins TRBV4-1 and TRBJ2-1; 9 positions agree with TRBD2. V dropped 3 bases and J dropped 6; count of bases not matched to a gene: 3. The CDR3 extends over 14 amino acids. CDR1 is MGHRA and CDR2 is YSYEKL in the germline V gene.

DNA for the CDR3: TGTGCCAGCAGTGACAGGGGATATGCAGATACGCAGTATTTT. It specifies CASSDRGYADTQYF. The rearrangement links TRBV6-6 to TRBJ2-3; 8 bases line up with TRBD1. Germline lookup yields CDR1 MNHNY and CDR2 SVGAGI (reference sequence). Trimming cost V 5 bases and J 4 bases; bases outside gene matches: 5. The CDR3 covers 14 residues.

J is TRBJ1-1 and V is TRBV9, with unresolved D. The CDR3 runs to 14 residues. Germline V lookup: CDR1 SGDLS, CDR2 YYNGEE. The V and J ends lost 6 bases and 6 bases respectively, with 18 bases between them. The DNA for the CDR3 is TGTGCCAGCACCCGATCCGGGGTAATGGCTGAAGCTTTCTTT. This encodes CASTRSGVMAEAFF.

The chain recombines TRBV30 with TRBJ2-5; D is possibly TRBD1 (5 bases). This CDR3 has 13 amino acids. Trimming stripped 2 bases from V and 5 bases from J, with 12 bases between. Germline V lookup: CDR1 GTSNPN, CDR2 SVGIG (reference sequence). CDR3: CAWSRNPGETQYF. In DNA form, the CDR3 reads TGTGCCTGGAGTCGGAACCCAGGGGAGACCCAGTACTTC.